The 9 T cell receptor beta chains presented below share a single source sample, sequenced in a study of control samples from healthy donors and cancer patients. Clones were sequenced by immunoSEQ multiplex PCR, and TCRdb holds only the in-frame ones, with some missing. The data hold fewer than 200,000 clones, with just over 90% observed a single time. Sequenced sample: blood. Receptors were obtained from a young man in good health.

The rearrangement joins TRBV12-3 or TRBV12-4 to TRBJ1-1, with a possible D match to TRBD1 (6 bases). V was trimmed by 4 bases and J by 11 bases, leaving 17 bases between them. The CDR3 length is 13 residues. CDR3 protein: CASSSTGGLHAFF. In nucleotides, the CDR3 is TGTGCCAGCAGTTCTACTGGGGGGCTGCATGCTTTCTTT.

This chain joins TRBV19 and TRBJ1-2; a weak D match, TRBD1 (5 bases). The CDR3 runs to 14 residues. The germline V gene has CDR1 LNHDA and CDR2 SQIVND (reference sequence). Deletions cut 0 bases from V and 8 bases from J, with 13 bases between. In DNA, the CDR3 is TGTGCCAGTAGTATAGATCGGGGGAGGGGAGGCTACACCTTC. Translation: CASSIDRGRGGYTF.

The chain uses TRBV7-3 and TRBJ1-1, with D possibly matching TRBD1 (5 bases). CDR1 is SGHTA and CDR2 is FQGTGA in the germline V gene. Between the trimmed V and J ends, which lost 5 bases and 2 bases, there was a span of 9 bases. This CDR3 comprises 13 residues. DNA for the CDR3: TGTGCCAGCAGCCCAGGGACCAACACTGAAGCTTTCTTT. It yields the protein CASSPGTNTEAFF.

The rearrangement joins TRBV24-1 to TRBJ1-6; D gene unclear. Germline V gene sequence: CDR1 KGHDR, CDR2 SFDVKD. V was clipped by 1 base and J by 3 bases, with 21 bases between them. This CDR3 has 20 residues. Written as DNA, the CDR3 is TGTGCCACCAGTGATTTCCCCGTTGCCCTGGGAGCGGTCTATAATTCACCCCTCCACTTT. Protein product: CATSDFPVALGAVYNSPLHF.

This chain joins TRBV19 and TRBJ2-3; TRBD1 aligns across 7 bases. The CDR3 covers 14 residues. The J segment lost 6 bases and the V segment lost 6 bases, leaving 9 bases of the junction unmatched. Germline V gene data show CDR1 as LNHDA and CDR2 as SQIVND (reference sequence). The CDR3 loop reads CASRRQGELDTQYF. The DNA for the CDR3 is TGTGCCAGTAGACGACAGGGTGAGTTGGATACGCAGTATTTT.

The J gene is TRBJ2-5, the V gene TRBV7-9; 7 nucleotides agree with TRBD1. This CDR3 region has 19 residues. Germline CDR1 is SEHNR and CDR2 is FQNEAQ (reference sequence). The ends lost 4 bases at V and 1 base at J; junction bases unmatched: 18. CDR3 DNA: TGTGCCAGCAGCTCGAGCCGGGACAGCCCCCCTCTGGGCCAAGAGACCCAGTACTTC. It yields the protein CASSSSRDSPPLGQETQYF.

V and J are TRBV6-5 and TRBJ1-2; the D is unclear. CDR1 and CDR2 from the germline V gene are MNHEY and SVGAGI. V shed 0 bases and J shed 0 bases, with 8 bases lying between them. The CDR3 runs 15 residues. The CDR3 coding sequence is TGTGCCAGCAGTTACTCACCCGGATCTAACTATGGCTACACCTTC. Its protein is CASSYSPGSNYGYTF.

Here the CDR3 DNA reads TGTGCCAGTATCCCTCGGCGGCAGGGGAACACTGAAGCTTTCTTT. It yields the protein CASIPRRQGNTEAFF. This chain connects TRBV19 to TRBJ1-1; D is perhaps TRBD1 (5 bases). Germline assignment: CDR1 LNHDA and CDR2 SQIVND (reference sequence). V lost 7 bases to trimming and J lost 1 base, with 16 bases between them. The CDR3 contains 15 residues.

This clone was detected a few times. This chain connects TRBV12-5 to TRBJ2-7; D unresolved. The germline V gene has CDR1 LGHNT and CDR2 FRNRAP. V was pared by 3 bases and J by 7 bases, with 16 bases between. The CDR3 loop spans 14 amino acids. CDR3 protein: CASGFGSLWVEQYF. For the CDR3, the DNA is TGTGCTAGTGGTTTCGGCAGTTTGTGGGTTGAGCAGTACTTC.